This T cell receptor (beta chain) was identified during a study of blood T cells in healthy people across ages. Findings and limits, study-wide: It was not known whether donors were CMV positive (a possible confounder of expanded clonotype changes).

The authors ran a second PCR of about 7 to 11 cycles using a sample-barcoded 5' primer and a J-beta primer mix. A minimum of 2.5 million CDR3-containing paired-end reads was obtained for each sample. MiXCR, applied by TCRdb to the 5' RACE reads, yields one record per CDR3 protein. The sample contains approximately 1.5 million distinct CDR3 sequences, around 35% of which appear only once. Each sample yielded at least 6 million isolated PBMCs. Note on this clonotype: Its antigen is still unknown.

This CDR3 comprises 16 residues. V was pared by 1 base and J by 5 bases, with 8 bases of the junction left unmatched. Looked up from germline, CDR1 is SGHTA and CDR2 is FQGTGA. V is TRBV7-3 and J is TRBJ2-3; the match to TRBD2 covers 8 bases. Input material: blood. The sequence was obtained from a woman between 25 and 40 years old in good health. This CDR3 reads CASSLRGGLGGDTQYF. The CDR3 bases are TGTGCCAGCAGCTTAAGGGGGGGACTAGGCGGAGATACGCAGTATTTT.